The 15 T cell receptor beta chains below come from one sample, sequenced in a study of blood T cell repertoires in COVID-19. The table came from immunoSEQ multiplex PCR; TCRdb's copy has only in-frame clones and leaves some out. The data show a few hundred thousand clones, 80% to 90% seen once. The sequenced sample consisted of peripheral blood. The origin of the receptors is a woman in her 30s with COVID-19, enrolled during active disease.

This chain connects TRBV10-1 to TRBJ2-3; D is perhaps TRBD2 (6 bases). Germline lookup yields CDR1 WNHNN and CDR2 SYGVQD (reference sequence). This CDR3 has 13 residues. Trimming left V 1 base short and J 5 bases short, with 7 bases between. The CDR3 DNA reads TGCGCCAGCAGTGAGTACGGGAGAGATACGCAGTATTTT. Protein product: CASSEYGRDTQYF.

This chain links TRBV5-1 with TRBJ2-5; TRBD2 agrees at 13 bases. V dropped 0 bases and J dropped 5; count of bases not matched to a gene: 7. Germline V gene data show CDR1 as SGHRS and CDR2 as YFSETQ. The CDR3 contains 17 residues. In DNA form, the CDR3 reads TGCGCCAGCAGCTTGGGGGCCCTACTAGCGGGAGGGGAGACCCAGTACTTC. Amino acid sequence: CASSLGALLAGGETQYF.

The chain recombines TRBV28 with TRBJ2-2; D may be TRBD1 (6 bases). The V end was cut by 7 bases, the J end by 5 bases, with 11 bases between. This CDR3 has 13 amino acids. The germline V gene has CDR1 MDHEN and CDR2 SYDVKM. The CDR3 DNA follows: TGTGCCAGCATGTACAGGGATACCGGGGAGCTGTTTTTT. Protein sequence: CASMYRDTGELFF. The whole variable domain, filled in from reference TRBV28 and TRBJ2-2, reads DVKVTQSSRYLVKRTGEKVFLECVQDMDHENMFWYRQDPGLGLRLIYFSYDVKMKEKGDIPEGYSVSREKKERFSLILESASTNQTSMYLCASMYRDTGELFFGEGSRLTVL.

The V gene is TRBV5-1, the J gene TRBJ2-7; D possibly corresponds to TRBD2 (5 bases). CDR1 SGHRS and CDR2 YFSETQ come from the germline V gene. This CDR3 has 13 residues. V lost 0 bases to trimming and J lost 6 bases, with 10 bases between them. The CDR3 sequence is CASSLEAGPEQYF. CDR3 coding DNA: TGCGCCAGCAGCTTGGAGGCGGGTCCCGAGCAGTACTTC.

The chain combines TRBV5-1 with TRBJ2-7; 11 bases map to TRBD2. The germline gives CDR1 SGHRS, CDR2 YFSETQ. The CDR3 runs 14 residues. The ends lost 2 bases at V and 3 bases at J; junction bases unmatched: 1. Here the CDR3 DNA reads TGCGCCAGCAGCTTAGGGACTAGCGGCTACGAGCAGTACTTC. Amino acid sequence: CASSLGTSGYEQYF. Variable domain in full (rest from reference TRBV5-1 and TRBJ2-7): KAGVTQTPRYLIKTRGQQVTLSCSPISGHRSVSWYQQTPGQGLQFLFEYFSETQRNKGNFPGRFSGRQFSNSRSEMNVSTLELGDSALYLCASSLGTSGYEQYFGPGTRLTVT.

J is TRBJ2-5 and V is TRBV7-9, with no clear D. The CDR3 covers 11 residues. V lost 5 bases to trimming and J lost 5 bases, with 6 bases between them. CDR1 and CDR2 from the germline V gene are SEHNR and FQNEAQ (reference sequence). The CDR3, as DNA: TGTGCCAGCAGCCAAGAGGAGACCCAGTACTTC. Translated: CASSQEETQYF.

The rearrangement links TRBV6-5 to TRBJ2-1; 7 bases align to TRBD1. This CDR3 has 14 residues. Germline CDR1 reads MNHEY; CDR2 reads SVGAGI. V shed 7 bases and J 10 bases; nucleotides not matched to a gene: 13. This CDR3 reads CASNHDRAEREQFF. CDR3 nucleotide sequence: TGTGCCAGCAATCATGACAGGGCGGAGAGAGAGCAGTTCTTC.

The rearrangement joins TRBV3-1 (or the pseudogene TRBV3-2) to TRBJ2-1, with D perhaps matching TRBD2 (6 bases). The CDR3 extends over 16 amino acids. Trimming left V 1 base short and J 5 bases short, with 15 bases between. The germline CDR1 and CDR2 sequences are LGHDT and YNNKEL (reference sequence). CDR3 nucleotides: TGTGCCAGCAGCCAAGTTGGGCAGCGGGCCAACAATGAGCAGTTCTTC. It encodes CASSQVGQRANNEQFF.

V gene TRBV6-5 combines with J gene TRBJ2-7, with 10 bases identical to TRBD1. This CDR3 spans 15 amino acids. Looked up from germline, CDR1 is MNHEY and CDR2 is SVGAGI. The J segment lost 4 bases and the V segment lost 10 bases, leaving 13 bases of the junction unmatched. CDR3 nucleotides: TGTGCCACCTCCCCGACAGGGGGCAAGTCATACGAGCAGTACTTC. Encoded protein: CATSPTGGKSYEQYF.

The chain carries TRBV5-4 and TRBJ2-7; 14 positions agree with TRBD2. With V trimmed by 4 bases and J by 1 base, 4 bases remained unmatched. CDR1 SGHNT and CDR2 YYREEE come from the germline V gene (reference sequence). This CDR3 has 16 residues. CDR3 sequence reads: CASSPGLAGVSYEQYF. CDR3 DNA sequence: TGTGCCAGCAGCCCGGGACTAGCGGGAGTGTCCTACGAGCAGTACTTC.

The chain carries TRBV4-2 and TRBJ1-5; D perhaps matches TRBD1 (5 bases). The V end was cut by 0 bases, the J end by 9 bases, with 15 bases between. The CDR3 length is 15 residues. Germline loops: CDR1 LGHNA, CDR2 YNFKEQ. The CDR3 DNA reads as TGTGCCAGCAGCCAAGAAGCAGGGAATAGCGGGCCCCAGCATTTT. The encoded protein is CASSQEAGNSGPQHF.

This chain connects TRBV3-1 (or the pseudogene TRBV3-2) to TRBJ2-5; D is undetermined. This CDR3 contains 15 residues. Trimming left V 1 base short and J 2 bases short, with 11 bases between. The germline CDR1 and CDR2 sequences are LGHDT and YNNKEL (reference sequence). The CDR3 protein is CASSQGLVIQETQYF. CDR3 in DNA: TGTGCCAGCAGCCAAGGTCTAGTGATACAAGAGACCCAGTACTTC.

The chain couples TRBV6-6 to TRBJ1-4; possible D gene TRBD1, 6 bases. Between the trimmed V and J ends, which lost 6 bases and 3 bases, there was a span of 14 bases. Germline lookup yields CDR1 MNHNY and CDR2 SVGAGI (reference sequence). The CDR3 consists of 15 residues. This CDR3 is CASRDPGGSNEKLFF. CDR3 nucleotides: TGTGCCAGCAGGGACCCGGGGGGCTCTAATGAAAAACTGTTTTTT.

The genes are TRBV18 and TRBJ2-1, with TRBD2 identical over 10 bases. V dropped 2 bases and J dropped 7; count of bases not matched to a gene: 14. CDR3 length: 18 amino acids. The V gene's germline CDR1 is KGHSH and CDR2 LQKENI. The CDR3 DNA reads TGTGCCAGCTCACCAATCGGGAGTTCTAGCGGGAGTAGGAATGAGCAGTTCTTC. This encodes CASSPIGSSSGSRNEQFF.

The V and J genes are TRBV6-1 and TRBJ1-3; possibly TRBD1 for D (5 bases). The CDR3 spans 16 residues. Trimming took 0 bases from V and 4 from J, leaving 13 bases between them. The germline V gene has CDR1 MNHNS and CDR2 SASEGT. DNA of the CDR3: TGTGCCAGCAGTGAAGCCCGGCAGGGCTCAGGAAACACCATATATTTT. This gives the protein CASSEARQGSGNTIYF.